The TCR beta chain under discussion was sequenced for a study of blood T cell repertoires in COVID-19. CDR3 size: 13 residues. V lost 0 bases, J lost 10 bases, and 12 bases lay in between. Germline V lookup: CDR1 LGHNA, CDR2 YNFKEQ. Generated by immunoSEQ multiplex PCR, the TCRdb table keeps only in-frame clones and is missing some. The sample includes around 200,000 clones, about 90% seen only once; the top ten take roughly 2.2%. This chain links TRBV4-2 with TRBJ1-1, with a possible D match to TRBD1 (5 bases). What was sequenced was peripheral blood. The clonotype was recovered from a woman aged 45-65 years with acute or convalescent COVID-19. The CDR3: CASSQDIGTTAFF. The CDR3 DNA is TGTGCCAGCAGCCAAGATATAGGGACTACAGCTTTCTTT.